These 16 T cell receptor beta chains came from one sample sequenced in a study of blood T cells in healthy people across ages. For the second PCR, which ran for roughly 6 to 12 cycles, a sample-barcoded 5' primer and a J-beta primer mix were used. Via MiXCR, TCRdb re-called the 5' RACE reads, giving one row per CDR3 protein. The profile shows roughly 790,000 distinct CDR3 sequences, approximately 39% of them singletons. Sequencing was carried out using blood. The receptors were sampled from a woman aged 60 to 75 in good health.

As for this clonotype: An end of the junction differs from the germline gene, which may be a read error. The rearrangement links TRBV20-1 to TRBJ2-3, with TRBD2 matching 7 bases. Germline V gene lookup returns CDR1 DFQATT and CDR2 SNEGSKA (reference sequence). The CDR3 contains 16 residues. As DNA, the CDR3 is TGTACCCTGCCCTCGCTACTAGCGAGAGGGACAGATACGCAGTATTTT. It yields the protein CTLPSLLARGTDTQYF.

The rearrangement joins TRBV11-2 to TRBJ2-1, with D perhaps matching TRBD2 (6 bases). Looked up from germline, CDR1 is SGHAT and CDR2 is FQNNGV. This CDR3 has 14 amino acids. Trimming took off 5 bases at V and 5 bases at J, with 13 bases between the two ends. DNA of the CDR3: TGTGCCAGCAGCGTAAAAACTAGCAACAATGAGCAGTTCTTC. Residues: CASSVKTSNNEQFF.

The rearrangement joins TRBV5-4 to TRBJ2-1, with a tentative D call TRBD2 (5 bases). In germline, CDR1 is SGHNT, CDR2 YYREEE (reference sequence). This CDR3 is 16 amino acids long. Trimming took 2 bases from V and 8 from J, leaving 20 bases between them. The CDR3: CASSLVPAGLGDEQFF. The CDR3 coding sequence is TGTGCCAGCAGCTTAGTCCCTGCGGGTCTTGGGGATGAGCAGTTCTTC.

The V call is TRBV9, the J call TRBJ2-5; 10 nucleotides agree with TRBD2. V shed 2 bases, J shed 4 bases, and the junction held 5 bases outside the gene matches. The CDR3 consists of 15 residues. Germline V lookup: CDR1 SGDLS, CDR2 YYNGEE. The CDR3 DNA is TGTGCCAGCAGCGTGGCGGCTAGCGGGAGAGAGACCCAGTACTTC. Translating it yields CASSVAASGRETQYF.

This clonotype was seen a handful of times. This chain links TRBV12-3 or TRBV12-4 with TRBJ2-1; 10 positions agree with TRBD2. Trimming removed 6 bases from V and 1 base from J; junction bases left unmatched: 9. CDR3 length: 17 residues. The CDR3, as DNA: TGTGCCAGCAGGCCTACTCTAGCGGGAGTTTCCTACAATGAGCAGTTCTTC. Its translation: CASRPTLAGVSYNEQFF.

This clonotype came up many times. This sequence joins TRBV20-1 and TRBJ2-3; 8 bases map to TRBD2. CDR1 is DFQATT and CDR2 is SNEGSKA in the germline V gene (reference sequence). This CDR3 has 16 amino acids. The junction had 11 bases not matched to a gene; V was cut back by 0 bases and J by 6 bases. CDR3 residues: CSARDNRAGVVDTQYF. CDR3 in DNA: TGCAGTGCTAGAGATAATCGAGCGGGAGTGGTGGATACGCAGTATTTT.

The V call is TRBV5-6, the J call TRBJ2-4, with D uncertain. The DNA end favors TRBJ2-7, so the J call may be wrong. CDR3 length: 15 amino acids. Germline CDR1 reads SGHDT; CDR2 reads YYEEEE. The CDR3 is CASSLYRRSSYEQYF. The CDR3 DNA sequence: TGTGCCAGCAGCTTGTACCGGAGAAGCTCCTACGAGCAGTACTTC.

This clonotype has only a few counts. At one end, the junction sequence differs from germline, possibly due to a read error. V is TRBV15 and J is TRBJ1-2; perhaps TRBD1 as D (6 bases). CDR1 and CDR2 (germline): LNHNV, YYDKDF (reference sequence). The CDR3 spans 18 residues. CDR3 DNA sequence: TGTGCCACCAGCAGAGAAGCCTCCGACAGGTGGGGCGCCTATGGCTACATCTTC. Protein sequence: CATSREASDRWGAYGYIF.

V is TRBV7-2 and J is TRBJ2-1, with D possibly matching TRBD2 (5 bases). The CDR3 loop spans 12 amino acids. The V end lost 5 bases, the J end lost 7 bases, and 9 bases lay between the germline ends. Germline V gives CDR1 SGHTA, CDR2 FQGNSA. CDR3: CASSAEGNEQFF. The CDR3, as DNA: TGTGCCAGCAGCGCCGAGGGTAATGAGCAGTTCTTC.

The sample holds many counts of this clonotype. The rearrangement uses TRBV29-1 and TRBJ2-1; 8 positions match TRBD1. Per germline, CDR1 SQVTM and CDR2 ANQGSEA. This CDR3 has 14 residues. V was pared by 1 base and J by 7 bases, with 6 bases of the junction left unmatched. The CDR3 DNA is TGCAGCGTTGAAGGGACAGGGAATGTTAATGAGCAGTTCTTC. Its protein product is CSVEGTGNVNEQFF.

Note on this clonotype: It may be a read error: a sequence one base away is much more abundant. The J gene is TRBJ2-1, the V gene TRBV7-2; no clear D gene. With 2 bases removed from V and 13 bases from J, the gap between germline ends came to 12 bases. Per germline, CDR1 SGHTA and CDR2 FQGNSA. There are 12 residues in the CDR3. CDR3 nucleotides: TGTGCCAGCAGCTTAATCCTTGAGACCCAGTTCTTC. Translating it yields CASSLILETQFF.

Note on this clonotype: This sequence may be a read error, since a much larger clone differs from it by one base. The CDR3 nucleotides read TGCAGCGTTGAAAGGTCTAGCTCCTACAATGAGCAGTACTTC. Encoded protein: CSVERSSSYNEQYF. The chain combines TRBV29-1 with TRBJ2-1; weak D call: TRBD2 (5 bases). TRBJ2-7 matches the DNA end more closely, so the J call is doubtful. This CDR3 contains 14 residues. Per germline, CDR1 SQVTM and CDR2 ANQGSEA.

The chain is built from TRBV5-1 and TRBJ1-1; 7 nucleotides match TRBD1. V was clipped by 2 bases and J by 1 base; unmatched bases: 5. The germline CDR1 and CDR2 sequences are SGHRS and YFSETQ. This CDR3 has 15 residues. The CDR3 region is CASSLSGTENTEAFF. The CDR3 DNA reads as TGCGCCAGCAGCTTAAGCGGGACAGAGAACACTGAAGCTTTCTTT. Full variable domain (missing parts from reference TRBV5-1 and TRBJ1-1): KAGVTQTPRYLIKTRGQQVTLSCSPISGHRSVSWYQQTPGQGLQFLFEYFSETQRNKGNFPGRFSGRQFSNSRSEMNVSTLELGDSALYLCASSLSGTENTEAFFGQGTRLTVV.

V is TRBV12-3 or TRBV12-4 and J is TRBJ1-1; D not resolved. The V end was cut by 3 bases, the J end by 11 bases, with 7 bases between. The CDR3 consists of 10 residues. The DNA of the CDR3 is TGTGCCAGCAGTTTCGGTGGGGCTTTCTTT. This codes for CASSFGGAFF.

This clonotype has at least ten counts. The chain combines TRBV24-1 with TRBJ2-1; no reliable D call. Germline V CDR1 and CDR2: KGHDR, SFDVKD. Trimming removed 5 bases at V and 6 bases at J, with 19 bases between. CDR3 size: 16 residues. CDR3 in DNA: TGTGCCACCAGTGCTCTTGGGTCAGGTGCAATCAATGAGCAGTTCTTC. Translating it yields CATSALGSGAINEQFF.

As concerns this clonotype: Given a much more abundant clone one base away, this may be a read error. V gene TRBV12-3 or TRBV12-4 combines with J gene TRBJ2-3; perhaps TRBD2 as D (7 bases). This CDR3 region has 18 residues. The CDR3 nucleotides read TGTGCCAGCAGCTTGGGATGGAGTGGGGGGGCCGTTCCAGATGCGCAGTATTTT. Translating it yields CASSLGWSGGAVPDAQYF.